This T cell receptor (beta chain) was found in a study of beta chain features in type 1 diabetes. Study observations and caveats: For patients, the naive, central memory and Treg TCRB repertoires appeared more alike than for healthy donors. All four CD4+ subsets from Type 1 diabetes patients carried moderately but significantly shorter TCRB CDR3s.

Naive, central memory, regulatory and stem cell-like memory cells within the CD4+ compartment were sorted using CD45RO/CCR7/CD25/CD127/CD95/CD27. This clone has just a few counts. The antigen is unknown. What was sequenced were expressed TCRB transcripts, since all of the isolated RNA had been reverse transcribed. The data were produced by immunoSEQ multiplex PCR, yet TCRdb's version contains in-frame clones alone and is incomplete. The sample shows 300,000 to 350,000 clones, roughly a tenth of them seen only once. The source material was central memory CD4+ T cells from blood. This TCR was recovered from a man aged 25 to 40 with type 1 diabetes.

CDR3: CASSPLLRDSYEQYF. The CDR3 DNA reads TGTGCCAGCAGTCCACTCCTCCGGGACAGTTACGAGCAGTACTTC. This chain links TRBV27 with TRBJ2-7; 7 bases agree with TRBD1. This CDR3 contains 15 residues. Trimming at V came to 5 bases and at J to 4 bases, leaving 11 bases not matched to a gene. Germline V gives CDR1 MNHEY, CDR2 SMNVEV (reference sequence).